The present entry profiles one T cell receptor beta chain with its context. Its specificity is not known. This sample was included in a study of T cell responses to AZD1222 COVID-19 vaccine. Study-wide points: The breadth and depth of Spike-specific TCRs increased once two AZD1222 doses had been given. In all cases, repertoires were sampled only after the peak T cell response. Nearly half of spike-specific TCRs reportedly target unmutated variant regions.

Only in-frame clones appear in the TCRdb table, and some are missing; sequencing was by immunoSEQ multiplex PCR. The sample includes some 79,000 clones, around 85% seen only once; the top ten take roughly 3.1%. Sample: peripheral blood, taken 28 days after the second AZD1222 dose. The clonotype was recovered from an adult who received the AZD1222 COVID-19 vaccine.

The DNA of the CDR3 is TGTGCCACCAGCGGGGAACCGGGACAGGCGACCAATTCCTACGAGCAGTACTTC. It encodes CATSGEPGQATNSYEQYF. The V call is TRBV15, the J call TRBJ2-7, with 8 bases aligning to TRBD1. J was trimmed by 1 base and V by 5 bases; bases with no gene match: 16. There are 18 residues in the CDR3. Germline assignment: CDR1 LNHNV and CDR2 YYDKDF (reference sequence).